This T cell receptor beta chain was obtained from a study of technical replicates of blood from a few donors. The protocol was immunoSEQ multiplex PCR, while the TCRdb copy is restricted to in-frame clones and leaves out a portion. The sample includes 44,000 or so clones, more than 85% of them seen just once. The clonotype comes from a human donor in good health. Some clones in this sample may be carry-over from other donors' samples. Specimen: PBMCs.

CDR3 protein: CAMGSGLQETQYF. DNA of the CDR3: TGTGCCATGGGATCCGGACTTCAAGAGACCCAGTACTTC. V is TRBV10-3 and J is TRBJ2-5, with D perhaps matching TRBD2 (5 bases). Trimming took off 9 bases at V and 2 bases at J, with 13 bases between the two ends. Germline CDR1 ENHRY, CDR2 SYGVKD. The CDR3 has 13 amino acids.